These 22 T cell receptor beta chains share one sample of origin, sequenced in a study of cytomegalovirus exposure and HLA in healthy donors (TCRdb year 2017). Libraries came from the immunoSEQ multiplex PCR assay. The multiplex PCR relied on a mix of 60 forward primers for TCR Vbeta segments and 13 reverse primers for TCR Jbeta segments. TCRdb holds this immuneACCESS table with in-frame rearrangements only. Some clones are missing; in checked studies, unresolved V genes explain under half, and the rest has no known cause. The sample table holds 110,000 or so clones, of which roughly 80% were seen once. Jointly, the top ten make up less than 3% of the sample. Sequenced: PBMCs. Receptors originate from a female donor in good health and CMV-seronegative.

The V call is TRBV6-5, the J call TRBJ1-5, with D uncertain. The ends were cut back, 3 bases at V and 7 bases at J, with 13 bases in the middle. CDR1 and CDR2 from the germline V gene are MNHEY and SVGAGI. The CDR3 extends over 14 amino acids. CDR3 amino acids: CASSYGDRGQPQHF. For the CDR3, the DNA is TGTGCCAGCAGTTATGGGGATCGGGGACAGCCCCAGCATTTT.

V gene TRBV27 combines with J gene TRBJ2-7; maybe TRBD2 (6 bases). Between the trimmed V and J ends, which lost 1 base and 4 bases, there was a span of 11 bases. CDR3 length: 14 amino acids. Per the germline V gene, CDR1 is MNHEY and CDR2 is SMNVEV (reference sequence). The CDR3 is CASSLLGGVYEQYF. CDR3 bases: TGTGCCAGCAGTTTATTGGGCGGGGTGTACGAGCAGTACTTC.

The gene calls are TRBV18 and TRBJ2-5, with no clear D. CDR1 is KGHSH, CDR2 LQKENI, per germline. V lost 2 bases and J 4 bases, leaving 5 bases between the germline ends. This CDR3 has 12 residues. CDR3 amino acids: CASSPTRETQYF. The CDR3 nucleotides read TGTGCCAGCTCACCAACGCGAGAGACCCAGTACTTC.

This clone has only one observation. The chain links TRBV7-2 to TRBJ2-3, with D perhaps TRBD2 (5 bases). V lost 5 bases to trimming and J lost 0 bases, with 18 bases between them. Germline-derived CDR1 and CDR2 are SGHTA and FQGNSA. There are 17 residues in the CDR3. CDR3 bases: TGTGCCAGCAGCCCCAGCCCGCTAGCTTTCAGCACAGATACGCAGTATTTT. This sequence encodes CASSPSPLAFSTDTQYF.

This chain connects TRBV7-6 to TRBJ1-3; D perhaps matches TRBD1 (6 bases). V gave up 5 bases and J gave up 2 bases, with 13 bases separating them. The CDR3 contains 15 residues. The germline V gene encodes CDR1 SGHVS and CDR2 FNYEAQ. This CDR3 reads CASSPYRAPGNTIYF. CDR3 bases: TGTGCCAGCAGCCCCTACAGGGCCCCTGGAAACACCATATATTTT.

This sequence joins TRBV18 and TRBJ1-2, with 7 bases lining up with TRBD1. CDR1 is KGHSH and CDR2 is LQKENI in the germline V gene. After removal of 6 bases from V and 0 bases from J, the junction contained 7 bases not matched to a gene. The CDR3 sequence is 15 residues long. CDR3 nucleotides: TGTGCCAGCTCTACGAGGGGGCGCTCTAACTATGGCTACACCTTC. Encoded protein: CASSTRGRSNYGYTF.

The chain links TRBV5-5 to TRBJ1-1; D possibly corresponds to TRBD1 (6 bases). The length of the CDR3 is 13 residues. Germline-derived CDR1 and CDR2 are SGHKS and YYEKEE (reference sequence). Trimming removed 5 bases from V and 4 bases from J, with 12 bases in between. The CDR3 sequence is CASSLEGVTEAFF. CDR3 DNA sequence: TGTGCCAGCAGTTTAGAGGGGGTCACTGAAGCTTTCTTT.

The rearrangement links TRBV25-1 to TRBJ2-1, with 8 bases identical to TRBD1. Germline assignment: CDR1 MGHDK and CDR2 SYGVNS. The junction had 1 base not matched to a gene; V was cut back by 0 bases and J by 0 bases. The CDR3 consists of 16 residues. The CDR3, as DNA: TGTGCCAGCAGTGAATATACAGGGGGCTCCTACAATGAGCAGTTCTTC. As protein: CASSEYTGGSYNEQFF.

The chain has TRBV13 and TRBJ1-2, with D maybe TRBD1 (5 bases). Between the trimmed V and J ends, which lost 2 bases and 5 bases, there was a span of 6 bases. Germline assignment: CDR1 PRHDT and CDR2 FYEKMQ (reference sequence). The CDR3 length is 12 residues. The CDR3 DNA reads TGTGCCAGCAGCTTAAGACAGTATGGCTACACCTTC. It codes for CASSLRQYGYTF. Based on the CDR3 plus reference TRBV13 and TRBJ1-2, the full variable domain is AAGVIQSPRHLIKEKRETATLKCYPIPRHDTVYWYQQGPGQDPQFLISFYEKMQSDKGSIPDRFSAQQFSDYHSELNMSSLELGDSALYFCASSLRQYGYTFGSGTRLTVV.

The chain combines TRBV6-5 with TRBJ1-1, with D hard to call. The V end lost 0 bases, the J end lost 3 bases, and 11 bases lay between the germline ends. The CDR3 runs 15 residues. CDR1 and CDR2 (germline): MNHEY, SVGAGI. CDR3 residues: CASSYSITVDTEAFF. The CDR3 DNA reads TGTGCCAGCAGTTACTCTATAACAGTGGACACTGAAGCTTTCTTT.

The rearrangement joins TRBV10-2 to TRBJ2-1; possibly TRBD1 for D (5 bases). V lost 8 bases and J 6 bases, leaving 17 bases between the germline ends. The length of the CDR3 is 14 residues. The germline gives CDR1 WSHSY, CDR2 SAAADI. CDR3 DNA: TGCGCCAGCGGGGCAGGGCAGGATGGCAATGAGCAGTTCTTC. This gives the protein CASGAGQDGNEQFF.

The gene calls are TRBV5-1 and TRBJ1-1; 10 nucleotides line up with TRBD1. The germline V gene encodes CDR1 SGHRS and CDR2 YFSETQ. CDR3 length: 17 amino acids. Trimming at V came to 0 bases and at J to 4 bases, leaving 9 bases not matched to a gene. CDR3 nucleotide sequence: TGCGCCAGCAGCTTGGAAGGACAGGGGGGAAGGGGCACTGAAGCTTTCTTT. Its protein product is CASSLEGQGGRGTEAFF.

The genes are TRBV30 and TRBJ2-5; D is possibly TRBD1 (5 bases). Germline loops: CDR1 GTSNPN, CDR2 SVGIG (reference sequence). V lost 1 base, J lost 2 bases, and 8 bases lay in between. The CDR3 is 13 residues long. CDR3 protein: CAWSADSQETQYF. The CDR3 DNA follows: TGTGCCTGGAGTGCTGACAGTCAAGAGACCCAGTACTTC. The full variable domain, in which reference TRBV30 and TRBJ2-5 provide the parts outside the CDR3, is SQTIHQWPATLVQPVGSPLSLECTVEGTSNPNLYWYRQAAGRGLQLLFYSVGIGQISSEVPQNLSASRPQDRQFILSSKKLLLSDSGFYLCAWSADSQETQYFGPGTRLLVL.

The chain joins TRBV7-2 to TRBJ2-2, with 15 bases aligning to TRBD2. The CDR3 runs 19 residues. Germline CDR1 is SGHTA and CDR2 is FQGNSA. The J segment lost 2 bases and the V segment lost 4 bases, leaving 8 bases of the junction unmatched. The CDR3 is CASSSTPGLAGGNTGELFF. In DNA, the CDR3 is TGTGCCAGCAGCTCCACCCCGGGACTAGCGGGGGGCAACACCGGGGAGCTGTTTTTT.

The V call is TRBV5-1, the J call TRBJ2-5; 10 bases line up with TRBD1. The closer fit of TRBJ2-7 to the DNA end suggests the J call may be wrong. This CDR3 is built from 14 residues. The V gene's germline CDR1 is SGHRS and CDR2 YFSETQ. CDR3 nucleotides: TGCGCCAGCACACTGACAGGGGGCGCCTACGAGCAGTACTTC. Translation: CASTLTGGAYEQYF.

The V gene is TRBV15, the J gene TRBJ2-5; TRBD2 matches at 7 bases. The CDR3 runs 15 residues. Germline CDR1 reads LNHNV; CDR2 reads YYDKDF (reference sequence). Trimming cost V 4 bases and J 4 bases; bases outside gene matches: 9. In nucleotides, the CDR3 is TGTGCCACCAGCAACGGGGGGTCAACGGGAGAGACCCAGTACTTC. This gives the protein CATSNGGSTGETQYF.

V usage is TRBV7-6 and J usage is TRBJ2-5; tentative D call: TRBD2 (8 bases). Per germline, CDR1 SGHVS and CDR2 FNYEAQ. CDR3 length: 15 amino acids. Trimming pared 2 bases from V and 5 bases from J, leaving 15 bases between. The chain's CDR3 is CASSLKGGGRETQYF. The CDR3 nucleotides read TGTGCCAGCAGCTTAAAAGGGGGCGGGAGGGAGACCCAGTACTTC.

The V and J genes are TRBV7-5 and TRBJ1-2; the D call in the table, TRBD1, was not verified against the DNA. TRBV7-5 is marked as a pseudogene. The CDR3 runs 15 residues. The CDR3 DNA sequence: TGTGCCAGAAGCGGAAGGTGGGCCCGCTATTTTCGCTACACCTTC. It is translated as CARSGRWARYFRYTF.

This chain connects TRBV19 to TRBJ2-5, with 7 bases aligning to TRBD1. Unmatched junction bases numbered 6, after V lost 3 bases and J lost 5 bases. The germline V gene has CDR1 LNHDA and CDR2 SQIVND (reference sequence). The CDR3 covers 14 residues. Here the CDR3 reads CASSIDRAVETQYF. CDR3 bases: TGTGCCAGTAGTATTGACAGGGCGGTCGAGACCCAGTACTTC.

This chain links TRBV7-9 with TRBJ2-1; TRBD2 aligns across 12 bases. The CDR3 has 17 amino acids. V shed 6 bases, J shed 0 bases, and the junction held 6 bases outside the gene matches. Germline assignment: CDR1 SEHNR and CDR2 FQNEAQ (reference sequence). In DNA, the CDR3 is TGTGCCAGCAGTTTGACTAGCGGGGGACCCTCCTACAATGAGCAGTTCTTC. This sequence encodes CASSLTSGGPSYNEQFF.

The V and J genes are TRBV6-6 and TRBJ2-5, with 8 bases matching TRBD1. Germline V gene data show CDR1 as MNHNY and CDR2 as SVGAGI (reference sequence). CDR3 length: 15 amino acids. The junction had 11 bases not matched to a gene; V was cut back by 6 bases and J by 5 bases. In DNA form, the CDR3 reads TGTGCCAGCAGAATTACAGGGGGTCGGCTCGAGACCCAGTACTTC. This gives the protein CASRITGGRLETQYF.

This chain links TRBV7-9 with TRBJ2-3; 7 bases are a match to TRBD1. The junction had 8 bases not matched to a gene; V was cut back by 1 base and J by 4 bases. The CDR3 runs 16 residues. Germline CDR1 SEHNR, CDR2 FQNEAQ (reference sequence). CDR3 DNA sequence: TGTGCCAGCAGCTTAGGGACAGGACTTTCGTCAGATACGCAGTATTTT. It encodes CASSLGTGLSSDTQYF. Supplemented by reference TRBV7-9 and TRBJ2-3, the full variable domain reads DTGVSQNPRHKITKRGQNVTFRCDPISEHNRLYWYRQTLGQGPEFLTYFQNEAQLEKSRLLSDRFSAERPKGSFSTLEIQRTEQGDSAMYLCASSLGTGLSSDTQYFGPGTRLTVL.